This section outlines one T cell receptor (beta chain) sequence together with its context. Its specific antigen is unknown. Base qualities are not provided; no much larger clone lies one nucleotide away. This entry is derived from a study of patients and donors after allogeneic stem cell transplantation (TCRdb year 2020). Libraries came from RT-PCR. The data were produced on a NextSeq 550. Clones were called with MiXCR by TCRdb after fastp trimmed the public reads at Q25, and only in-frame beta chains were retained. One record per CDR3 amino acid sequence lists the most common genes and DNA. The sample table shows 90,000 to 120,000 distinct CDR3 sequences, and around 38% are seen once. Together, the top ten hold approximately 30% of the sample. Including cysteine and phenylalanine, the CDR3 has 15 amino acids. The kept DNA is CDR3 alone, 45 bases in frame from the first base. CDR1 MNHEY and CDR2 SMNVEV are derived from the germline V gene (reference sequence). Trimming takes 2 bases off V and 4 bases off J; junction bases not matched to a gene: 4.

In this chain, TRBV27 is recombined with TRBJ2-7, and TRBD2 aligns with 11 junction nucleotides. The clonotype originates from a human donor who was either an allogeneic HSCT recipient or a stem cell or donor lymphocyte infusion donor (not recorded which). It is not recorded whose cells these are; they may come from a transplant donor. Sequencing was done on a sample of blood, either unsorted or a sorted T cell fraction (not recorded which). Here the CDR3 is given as CASSLDGTSGYEQYF. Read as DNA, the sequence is TGTGCCAGCAGTTTAGACGGGACTAGCGGTTACGAGCAGTACTTC.